A single sample is the source of the 14 T cell receptor beta chains below, sequenced in a study of T cell changes during pregnancy in multiple sclerosis (dated by TCRdb to the late 2010s). Receptor amplification or capture employed the immunoSEQ multiplex PCR assay. This immuneACCESS table, as held by TCRdb, lists in-frame sequences with V and J called but not all clones. Of the missing ones, under half trace to an unresolved V gene in checked studies; the others have no known cause. Counted in this sample were approximately 99,000 clones; approximately 93% of them appeared once. Almost 1% of the sample is taken by the ten largest. Sequences were derived from peripheral blood, sampled after pregnancy. These receptor sequences come from a female donor with multiple sclerosis, enrolled in a pregnancy study.

The genes are TRBV30 and TRBJ1-6; D gene unclear. This CDR3 is built from 13 residues. V lost 5 bases and J 5 bases, leaving 10 bases between the germline ends. Germline-derived CDR1 and CDR2 are GTSNPN and SVGIG (reference sequence). CDR3 amino acids: CAWATGDNSPLHF. CDR3 sequence (DNA): TGTGCCTGGGCGACTGGTGATAATTCACCCCTCCACTTT.

The J gene is TRBJ2-5, the V gene TRBV9; tentative D call: TRBD2 (7 bases). Germline assignment: CDR1 SGDLS and CDR2 YYNGEE. This CDR3 is 13 amino acids long. V shed 4 bases and J shed 4 bases, with 11 bases lying between them. The CDR3 DNA follows: TGTGCCAGCAGCCCCGGGGGGCGAGAGACCCAGTACTTC. This codes for CASSPGGRETQYF.

V gene TRBV7-9 combines with J gene TRBJ1-2, with TRBD1 as a possible D gene (5 bases). This CDR3 region has 14 residues. Trimming cost V 0 bases and J 4 bases, with 9 bases left between them. CDR1 and CDR2 from the germline V gene are SEHNR and FQNEAQ (reference sequence). CDR3 sequence (DNA): TGTGCCAGCAGCTTAGCGTTAGGGGCCTATGGCTACACCTTC. It yields the protein CASSLALGAYGYTF.

The rearrangement joins TRBV29-1 to TRBJ2-3; 7 bases are shared with TRBD2. CDR3 size: 15 residues. Per germline, CDR1 SQVTM and CDR2 ANQGSEA. The J segment lost 1 base and the V segment lost 1 base, leaving 5 bases of the junction unmatched. CDR3 region: CSVEAGGMGTDTQYF. The CDR3 DNA is TGCAGCGTTGAAGCGGGAGGAATGGGCACAGATACGCAGTATTTT.

The chain uses TRBV28 and TRBJ2-7; a possible D gene is TRBD1 (6 bases). Germline V gene sequence: CDR1 MDHEN, CDR2 SYDVKM. V shed 2 bases and J shed 5 bases, with 19 bases lying between them. CDR3 length equals 16 residues. The chain's CDR3 is CASSLIGTAPGDEQYF. In nucleotides, the CDR3 is TGTGCCAGCAGTTTAATCGGTACAGCCCCAGGGGACGAGCAGTACTTC.

The chain couples TRBV4-3 to TRBJ2-7; 11 nucleotides agree with TRBD2. This CDR3 is built from 18 residues. From germline, CDR1 is LGHNA and CDR2 YSLEER. Trimming at V came to 3 bases and at J to 0 bases, leaving 10 bases not matched to a gene. The CDR3 loop is CASSHGGSTSGVSYEQYF. The DNA of the CDR3 is TGCGCCAGCAGCCATGGGGGTTCGACTAGCGGGGTCTCCTACGAGCAGTACTTC.

The chain combines TRBV10-2 with TRBJ2-3, with a possible D match to TRBD2 (5 bases). The CDR3 spans 15 residues. Germline V CDR1 and CDR2: WSHSY, SAAADI. Trimming took 6 bases from V and 2 from J, leaving 15 bases between them. CDR3 region: CASREEAFTTDTQYF. The CDR3 bases are TGCGCCAGCAGGGAGGAGGCCTTCACCACAGATACGCAGTATTTT.

V usage is TRBV15 and J usage is TRBJ2-1; tentative D call: TRBD2 (6 bases). V dropped 6 bases and J dropped 6 bases, with 15 bases sitting between them. This CDR3 is 14 amino acids long. In germline, CDR1 is LNHNV, CDR2 YYDKDF (reference sequence). CDR3 DNA sequence: TGTGCCACCAGGGAGTGGACTATGGGCAATGAGCAGTTCTTC. As protein: CATREWTMGNEQFF.

The chain employs TRBV14 and TRBJ1-2, with 7 bases fitting TRBD1. Germline lookup yields CDR1 SGHDN and CDR2 FVKESK. The CDR3 runs 18 residues. Trimming removed 1 base from V and 8 bases from J; junction bases left unmatched: 19. This CDR3 reads CASSQGFRQGHKGDGYTF. DNA of the CDR3: TGTGCCAGCAGCCAAGGTTTTCGACAGGGTCACAAGGGGGACGGCTACACCTTC.

This chain connects TRBV30 to TRBJ1-2; possibly TRBD1 for D (5 bases). The CDR3 runs to 17 residues. The V gene lost 0 bases and the J gene lost 3 bases, with 20 bases spanning the gap. CDR1 is GTSNPN, CDR2 SVGIG, per germline (reference sequence). The DNA of the CDR3 is TGTGCCTGGAGTGTACAAAGAATAATAGGGGAACACTATGGCTACACCTTC. Amino acids: CAWSVQRIIGEHYGYTF. Variable domain in full (rest from reference TRBV30 and TRBJ1-2): SQTIHQWPATLVQPVGSPLSLECTVEGTSNPNLYWYRQAAGRGLQLLFYSVGIGQISSEVPQNLSASRPQDRQFILSSKKLLLSDSGFYLCAWSVQRIIGEHYGYTFGSGTRLTVV.

The chain employs TRBV6-5 and TRBJ1-2, with TRBD1 identical over 8 bases. CDR1 and CDR2 from the germline V gene are MNHEY and SVGAGI. The trim removed 0 bases at V and 5 bases at J, leaving 8 bases unmatched. CDR3 size: 16 residues. CDR3 bases: TGTGCCAGCAGTTACTCGAGCAGGGGGCTATGGTATGGCTACACCTTC. It codes for CASSYSSRGLWYGYTF.

The J gene is TRBJ2-7, the V gene TRBV6-1; D is uncertain. Between the trimmed V and J ends, which lost 0 bases and 4 bases, there was a span of 4 bases. CDR1 is MNHNS and CDR2 is SASEGT in the germline V gene. There are 12 residues in the CDR3. For the CDR3, the DNA is TGTGCCAGCAGTGAAGCGAGGTACGAGCAGTACTTC. Amino acids: CASSEARYEQYF.

V gene TRBV27 combines with J gene TRBJ1-5; D is unclear. There are 13 residues in the CDR3. The V end was cut by 3 bases, the J end by 5 bases, with 8 bases between. From germline, CDR1 is MNHEY and CDR2 SMNVEV (reference sequence). This CDR3 is CASSFLPDQPQHF. The CDR3 coding sequence is TGTGCCAGCAGTTTCCTCCCGGATCAGCCCCAGCATTTT.

The chain combines TRBV7-9 with TRBJ2-7; D is unclear. With 1 base removed from V and 7 bases from J, the gap between germline ends came to 8 bases. The CDR3 is made up of 12 amino acids. The V gene's germline CDR1 is SEHNR and CDR2 FQNEAQ (reference sequence). The CDR3 coding sequence is TGTGCCAGCAGCTTAGGGGCCGAGGAGCAGTACTTC. This gives the protein CASSLGAEEQYF.